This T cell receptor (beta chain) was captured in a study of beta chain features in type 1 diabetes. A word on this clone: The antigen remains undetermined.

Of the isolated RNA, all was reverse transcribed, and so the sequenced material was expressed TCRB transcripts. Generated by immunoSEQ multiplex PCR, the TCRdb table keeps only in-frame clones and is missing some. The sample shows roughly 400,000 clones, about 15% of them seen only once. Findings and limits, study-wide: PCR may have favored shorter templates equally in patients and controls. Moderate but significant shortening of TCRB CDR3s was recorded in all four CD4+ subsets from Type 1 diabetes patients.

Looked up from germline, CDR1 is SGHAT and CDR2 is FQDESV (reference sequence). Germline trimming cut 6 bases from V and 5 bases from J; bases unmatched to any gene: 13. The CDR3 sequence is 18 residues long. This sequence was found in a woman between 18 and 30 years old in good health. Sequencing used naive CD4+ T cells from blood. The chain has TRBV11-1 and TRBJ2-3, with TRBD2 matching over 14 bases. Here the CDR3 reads CASRSRLAGGPVGDTQYF. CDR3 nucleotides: TGTGCCAGCAGATCAAGACTAGCGGGAGGGCCGGTGGGAGATACGCAGTATTTT.